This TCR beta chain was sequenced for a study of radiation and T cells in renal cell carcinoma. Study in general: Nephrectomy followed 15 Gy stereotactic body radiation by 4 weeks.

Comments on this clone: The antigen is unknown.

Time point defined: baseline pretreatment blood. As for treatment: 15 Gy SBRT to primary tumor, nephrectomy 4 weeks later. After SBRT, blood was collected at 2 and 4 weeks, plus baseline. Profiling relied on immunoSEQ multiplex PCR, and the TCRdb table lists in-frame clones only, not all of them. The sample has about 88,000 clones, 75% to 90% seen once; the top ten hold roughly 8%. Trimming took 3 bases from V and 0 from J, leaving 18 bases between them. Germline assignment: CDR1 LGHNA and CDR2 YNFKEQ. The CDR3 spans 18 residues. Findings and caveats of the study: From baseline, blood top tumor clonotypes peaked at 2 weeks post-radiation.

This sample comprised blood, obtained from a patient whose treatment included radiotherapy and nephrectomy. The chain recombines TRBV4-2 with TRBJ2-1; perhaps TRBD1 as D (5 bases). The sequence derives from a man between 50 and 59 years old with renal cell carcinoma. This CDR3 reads CASSHFLRGISSYNEQFF. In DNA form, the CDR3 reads TGTGCCAGCAGCCATTTCCTAAGGGGAATTAGCTCCTACAATGAGCAGTTCTTC.